One sample yielded the 28 T cell receptor beta chains listed below, sequenced in a study of metastatic and nonmetastatic thyroid tumors (dated by TCRdb to about 2020). Before undergoing thyroid surgery, none of the patients had been given any kind of treatment. Preparation of the library involved PCR. Sequencing took place on an Illumina HiSeq 4000. The public reads were reanalyzed by TCRdb: fastp trimming at Q25, MiXCR alignment, in-frame beta chains only. The sample profile shows about 35,000 clones; about 33% of them were found once. The ten largest clones add up to roughly 16% of the sample. What was sequenced was tumor tissue. The origin of the receptors is a female donor with papillary thyroid cancer or a benign thyroid nodule (not recorded which). Some clones in this sample may be carry-over from other donors' samples.

This chain links TRBV2 with TRBJ1-5; 9 nucleotides agree with TRBD1. Germline V gene data show CDR1 as SNHLY and CDR2 as FYNNEI. This CDR3 spans 17 amino acids. Losses at the gene ends were 5 bases for V and 5 bases for J; bases not matched to a gene: 13. The CDR3 DNA reads TGTGCCAGCAGTACCGACAGGGGGTGTTCTGAGGATCAGCCCCAGCATTTT. Its translation is CASSTDRGCSEDQPQHF.

This clone was counted a few times. The rearrangement uses TRBV5-1 and TRBJ2-7, with D possibly matching TRBD1 (6 bases). Germline values: CDR1 SGHRS, CDR2 YFSETQ. V was trimmed by 1 base and J by 4 bases, leaving 18 bases between them. The CDR3 loop spans 16 amino acids. The CDR3 DNA reads as TGCGCCAGCAGCTTGATCAACAGGGATCGGCCTTACGAGCAGTACTTC. It yields the protein CASSLINRDRPYEQYF.

This chain links TRBV6-2 or TRBV6-3 with TRBJ1-1; 8 positions agree with TRBD1. J gave up 3 bases and V 0 bases, and 9 bases lay outside the gene matches. From germline, CDR1 is MNHEY and CDR2 SVGEGT. There are 17 residues in the CDR3. For the CDR3, the DNA is TGTGCCAGCAGTTACTCGACATCAGGGGGCGGGTACACTGAAGCTTTCTTT. Translated: CASSYSTSGGGYTEAFF.

This chain uses TRBV9 with TRBJ2-2; D not certain. Trimming shortened V by 0 bases and J by 8 bases, and 5 bases separated the two germline ends. Germline V gene data show CDR1 as SGDLS and CDR2 as YYNGEE. CDR3 size: 12 residues. DNA of the CDR3: TGTGCCAGCAGCGTAGATATGGGGGAGCTGTTTTTT. Encoded protein: CASSVDMGELFF.

This sequence joins TRBV7-3 and TRBJ2-1, with 10 bases fitting TRBD2. Germline V gene lookup returns CDR1 SGHTA and CDR2 FQGTGA. The CDR3 runs to 16 residues. J gave up 12 bases and V 0 bases, and 11 bases lay outside the gene matches. In nucleotides, the CDR3 is TGTGCCAGCAGCTTAACGGGGACTAGCGACCTCTTCGGGCAGTTCTTC. Protein sequence: CASSLTGTSDLFGQFF.

The chain recombines TRBV4-1 with TRBJ2-3; D gene unclear. In germline, CDR1 is MGHRA, CDR2 YSYEKL. The CDR3 length is 15 residues. V lost 1 base to trimming and J lost 6 bases, with 14 bases between them. The CDR3 bases are TGCGCCAGCAGCCAAGTGTTTGTCGAGATGGATACGCAGTATTTT. It codes for CASSQVFVEMDTQYF.

Concerning this clone: The junction departs from germline at one end; a sequencing error may be responsible. This rearrangement joins TRBV13 to TRBJ2-3; the match to TRBD2 covers 12 bases. Germline CDR1 PRHDT, CDR2 FYEKMQ (reference sequence). CDR3 length equals 15 residues. CDR3: CASSLGLAGTDTQYF. The CDR3 DNA is TGTGCCAGCAGCCTAGGACTAGCGGGAACAGATACGCAGTATTTT.

Only a few counts were recorded for this clone. This sequence joins TRBV12-3 or TRBV12-4 and TRBJ2-3; 10 bases are shared with TRBD2. This CDR3 has 14 residues. V shed 8 bases and J 3 bases; nucleotides not matched to a gene: 5. For the CDR3, the DNA is TGTGCCAGCGCTAGCGGGAGTTCAACAGATACGCAGTATTTT. It yields the protein CASASGSSTDTQYF.

Ten or more counts support this clone. The chain links TRBV6-2 or TRBV6-3 to TRBJ1-1; D unclear. The germline V and J ends were trimmed by 2 bases and 2 bases, with 9 bases remaining between them. CDR1 and CDR2 (germline): MNHEY, SVGEGT. The CDR3 runs to 14 residues. CDR3 bases: TGTGCCAGCAGTTACACCCGGGCAAACACTGAAGCTTTCTTT. This gives the protein CASSYTRANTEAFF.

In its sample, this clone was seen a few times. The chain joins TRBV24-1 to TRBJ2-2; D not resolved. The CDR3 is 14 residues long. From germline, CDR1 is KGHDR and CDR2 SFDVKD. Trimming removed 3 bases from V and 3 bases from J, with 7 bases in between. This chain's CDR3 is CATSDLRDTGELFF. The DNA for the CDR3 is TGTGCCACCAGTGATCTCAGAGACACCGGGGAGCTGTTTTTT.

The rearrangement joins TRBV5-1 to TRBJ1-1, with 11 bases lining up with TRBD1. The CDR3 has 17 residues. Germline loops: CDR1 SGHRS, CDR2 YFSETQ. The V and J ends lost 4 bases and 1 base, in that order; junction bases with no gene match: 9. CDR3 loop: CASSTTRTGGGNTEAFF. The CDR3 DNA reads TGCGCCAGCAGCACAACTAGGACAGGGGGCGGGAACACTGAAGCTTTCTTT.

Only a few counts were recorded for this clone. This chain links TRBV20-1 with TRBJ2-7; TRBD2 aligns across 10 bases. CDR3 size: 15 residues. The ends lost 6 bases at V and 4 bases at J; junction bases unmatched: 12. Per germline, CDR1 DFQATT and CDR2 SNEGSKA (reference sequence). The CDR3 protein is CSAAHSSGSMYEQYF. CDR3 DNA sequence: TGCAGTGCGGCACACTCTAGCGGGAGTATGTACGAGCAGTACTTC.

This clone was observed a handful of times. The chain is built from TRBV10-2 and TRBJ2-3; 7 bases are shared with TRBD2. Losses at the gene ends were 6 bases for V and 0 bases for J; bases not matched to a gene: 6. This CDR3 has 15 amino acids. Germline loops: CDR1 WSHSY, CDR2 SAAADI. The CDR3 region has the DNA TGCGCCAGCAGGGCTAGCGGAGACAGCACAGATACGCAGTATTTT. This translates into CASRASGDSTDTQYF.

The gene calls are TRBV12-3 or TRBV12-4 and TRBJ1-5; 7 bases match TRBD1. J was trimmed by 3 bases and V by 5 bases; bases with no gene match: 4. This CDR3 region has 14 residues. The CDR3 protein is CASSVTGSNQPQHF. The CDR3 DNA is TGTGCCAGCAGTGTGACAGGGTCCAATCAGCCCCAGCATTTT.

In this sample, this clone turned up a few times. The rearrangement uses TRBV12-3 or TRBV12-4 and TRBJ2-2; no clear D gene. The CDR3 extends over 11 amino acids. The V end was cut by 7 bases, the J end by 6 bases, with 6 bases between. The CDR3 bases are TGTGCCAGCAAGATAGCCGGGGAGCTGTTTTTT. Its protein is CASKIAGELFF.

V and J are TRBV5-1 and TRBJ2-1; the match to TRBD1 covers 10 bases. J was trimmed by 8 bases and V by 4 bases; bases with no gene match: 15. CDR3 size: 17 residues. Germline lookup yields CDR1 SGHRS and CDR2 YFSETQ. DNA for the CDR3: TGCGCCAGCAGCCATGGCAGGGGGGGACAGGGGCTGGATGAGCAGTTCTTC. Its translation is CASSHGRGGQGLDEQFF.

This clone was detected only a few times. The chain is built from TRBV6-1 and TRBJ1-1, with D possibly TRBD1 on 6 matching bases. Trimming pared 2 bases from V and 8 bases from J, leaving 12 bases between. From germline, CDR1 is MNHNS and CDR2 SASEGT. The CDR3 totals 13 residues. The CDR3 loop is CASSELWTEEAFF. The DNA for the CDR3 is TGTGCCAGCAGTGAATTGTGGACAGAAGAAGCTTTCTTT.

This clone was counted between two and nine times. Other DNA sequences in the same sample also yield this CDR3. The chain carries TRBV6-1 and TRBJ2-7; D remains ambiguous. Deletions cut 6 bases from V and 0 bases from J, with 6 bases between. The CDR3 has 12 amino acids. Germline V CDR1 and CDR2: MNHNS, SASEGT. The CDR3 sequence: CASSPNSYEQYF. The CDR3 nucleotides read TGTGCCAGCAGCCCTAACTCCTACGAGCAGTACTTC.

This clone has a handful of counts. The J gene is TRBJ2-5, the V gene TRBV28, with D perhaps being TRBD1 or TRBD2 (5 bases each). Germline CDR1 and CDR2: MDHEN and SYDVKM. This CDR3 has 14 amino acids. With 7 bases removed from V and 0 bases from J, the gap between germline ends came to 12 bases. The DNA for the CDR3 is TGTGCCAGCACTCTGGGACCGCACCAAGAGACCCAGTACTTC. Translation gives CASTLGPHQETQYF.

This clone was recorded a few times. CDR3 nucleotides: TGTGCCAGCAGGAGACAGGGGGGTCTTGAAGCTTTCTTT. It is translated as CASRRQGGLEAFF. J is TRBJ1-1 and V is TRBV6-2 or TRBV6-3; 9 bases are a match to TRBD1. Trimming took 6 bases from V and 7 from J; bases not matched to a gene: 6. This CDR3 region has 13 residues. In germline, CDR1 is MNHEY, CDR2 SVGEGT.

The rearrangement links TRBV7-6 to TRBJ1-1, with 7 bases fitting TRBD1. J gave up 6 bases and V 2 bases, and 6 bases lay outside the gene matches. CDR1 is SGHVS and CDR2 is FNYEAQ in the germline V gene. This CDR3 contains 14 residues. In nucleotides, the CDR3 is TGTGCCAGCAGCTTAATCGCAGGGGGACCTGAAGCTTTCTTT. Translation gives CASSLIAGGPEAFF.

This chain links TRBV6-2 or TRBV6-3 with TRBJ1-6; TRBD1 agrees at 7 bases. Germline V gene data show CDR1 as MNHEY and CDR2 as SVGEGT. With V trimmed by 7 bases and J by 6 bases, 6 bases remained unmatched. This CDR3 has 14 amino acids. Here the CDR3 DNA reads TGTGCCAGCACCCGGGACAGAACTAATTCACCCCTCCACTTT. Residues: CASTRDRTNSPLHF.

The chain carries TRBV28 and TRBJ1-5, with D possibly TRBD1 on 6 matching bases. The CDR3 runs 15 residues. Trimming took 3 bases from V and 7 from J, leaving 16 bases between them. Looked up from germline, CDR1 is MDHEN and CDR2 is SYDVKM. CDR3 sequence: CASSFRDMVKQPQHF. CDR3 in DNA: TGTGCCAGCAGTTTCCGGGACATGGTAAAACAGCCCCAGCATTTT. The entire variable domain, with the rest obtained from reference TRBV28 and TRBJ1-5, is as follows: DVKVTQSSRYLVKRTGEKVFLECVQDMDHENMFWYRQDPGLGLRLIYFSYDVKMKEKGDIPEGYSVSREKKERFSLILESASTNQTSMYLCASSFRDMVKQPQHFGDGTRLSIL.

The chain combines TRBV18 with TRBJ2-7, with a possible D match to TRBD2 (5 bases). This CDR3 contains 13 residues. V lost 3 bases, J lost 5 bases, and 11 bases lay in between. Germline assignment: CDR1 KGHSH and CDR2 LQKENI. CDR3 bases: TGTGCCAGCTCACCCGCTGACTACAACGAGCAGTACTTC. Translated: CASSPADYNEQYF.

The genes are TRBV6-2 or TRBV6-3 and TRBJ2-1, with TRBD2 as a possible D gene (6 bases). The CDR3 extends over 15 amino acids. V lost 5 bases to trimming and J lost 3 bases, with 14 bases between them. The germline CDR1 and CDR2 sequences are MNHEY and SVGEGT. The CDR3 spells CASSPPSDGYNEQFF. DNA for the CDR3: TGTGCCAGCAGTCCCCCTAGCGACGGCTACAATGAGCAGTTCTTC.

The chain links TRBV2 to TRBJ1-6; TRBD1 matches 8 bases. Germline V lookup: CDR1 SNHLY, CDR2 FYNNEI. The CDR3 sequence is 13 residues long. The J segment lost 10 bases and the V segment lost 7 bases, leaving 6 bases of the junction unmatched. The CDR3 reads CASNGQGDSPLHF. The CDR3 DNA is TGTGCCAGCAACGGACAGGGTGACTCACCCCTCCACTTT.

Relative to its sample, this clone is large. The chain has TRBV30 and TRBJ2-7; possibly TRBD2 for D (6 bases). This CDR3 is 15 amino acids long. Germline V gives CDR1 GTSNPN, CDR2 SVGIG (reference sequence). V dropped 3 bases and J dropped 0 bases, with 15 bases sitting between them. This CDR3 reads CAWRGDWGNSYEQYF. CDR3 DNA: TGTGCCTGGAGGGGGGACTGGGGGAACTCCTACGAGCAGTACTTC.

This clone was observed a handful of times. The chain combines TRBV6-1 with TRBJ2-7; maybe TRBD2 (6 bases). V was clipped by 6 bases and J by 7 bases, with 19 bases between them. The germline V gene encodes CDR1 MNHNS and CDR2 SASEGT. This CDR3 contains 14 residues. The CDR3 protein is CASRQEKASGEQYF. DNA for the CDR3: TGTGCCAGCAGGCAGGAGAAAGCAAGCGGGGAGCAGTACTTC.